This is a list of T cell receptor beta chains from one sample in a study of cytomegalovirus exposure and HLA in healthy donors. The table came from immunoSEQ multiplex PCR; TCRdb's copy has only in-frame clones and leaves some out. Among roughly 70,000 clones, 85% to 90% were seen once, and the ten largest hold 3.5% to 4%. The sequenced sample was PBMCs. The origin of the receptors is a woman aged 18-35 years in good health and CMV-seropositive. CDR3s include the opening cysteine and the closing phenylalanine or tryptophan. Each record gives: V gene, CDR3 protein.

>TRBV7-9
CASSHRDRVDTQYF
>TRBV7-6
CASRLAAGELFF
>TRBV20-1
CSAVYYGYTF
>TRBV2
CASSEWGSGGKETQYF
>TRBV6-6
CASSPGGDADTQYF
>TRBV5-1
CASSLAAQGLTDTQYF
>TRBV11-2
CASSLHGTNEKLFF
>TRBV29-1
CSVYQGYTEAFF
>TRBV6-1
CASRRAGDHYNEQFF
>TRBV11-3
CASSLDQADTQYF
>TRBV25-1
CASSASTSGGNDEQFF
>TRBV4-2
CASSQKWRGGQYQETQYF
>TRBV28
CASKPGQGFGNEKLFF
>TRBV27
CASKASGRGTGYNEQFF
>TRBV18
CASSPEGGGNNYGYTF
>TRBV7-8
CASSLREMNTEAFF
>TRBV7-9
CASSLGNTIYF
>TRBV30
CAWSVHLPDFYTF
>TRBV6-6
CASSSGTSGSSEQFF
>TRBV6-5
CASSYGAFTDTQYF
>TRBV5-4
CASSLGGTAGYSYEQYF
>TRBV9
CASSVGPGGPADEQYF
>TRBV2
CASIKSGRGEQYF
>TRBV19
CASSARQGREQYF
>TRBV11-1
CASSSTGPYGYTF
>TRBV5-1
CASSWGQGAQETQYF
>TRBV5-8
CASSVGTGGGQPQHF
>TRBV10-1
CASRMTIAGGGDEQFF
>TRBV30
CAWSVPGSKETQYF
>TRBV29-1
CSASGGDRAGNTIYF
>TRBV9
CASSTGTSGGEQFF
>TRBV5-1
CASSPRPAQGAKNIQYF
>TRBV6-6
CASRDRSEAFF
>TRBV27
CASSSPAGAAGELFF
>TRBV7-9
CASSLGQEQYF
>TRBV10-2
CASSERGLGNQPQHF
>TRBV28
CASSPRTFPGTEAFF
>TRBV6-1
CATLAVRTDTQYF
>TRBV4-1
CASSQGQDNPYGYTF
>TRBV6-5
CASSSDGDEQFF
>TRBV7-9
CASSGTASGNTIYF
>TRBV6-5
CASSPHGNTGELFF
>TRBV10-3
CAISEFSTGQTSPGLFF
>TRBV6-4
CASSEYSNQPQHF